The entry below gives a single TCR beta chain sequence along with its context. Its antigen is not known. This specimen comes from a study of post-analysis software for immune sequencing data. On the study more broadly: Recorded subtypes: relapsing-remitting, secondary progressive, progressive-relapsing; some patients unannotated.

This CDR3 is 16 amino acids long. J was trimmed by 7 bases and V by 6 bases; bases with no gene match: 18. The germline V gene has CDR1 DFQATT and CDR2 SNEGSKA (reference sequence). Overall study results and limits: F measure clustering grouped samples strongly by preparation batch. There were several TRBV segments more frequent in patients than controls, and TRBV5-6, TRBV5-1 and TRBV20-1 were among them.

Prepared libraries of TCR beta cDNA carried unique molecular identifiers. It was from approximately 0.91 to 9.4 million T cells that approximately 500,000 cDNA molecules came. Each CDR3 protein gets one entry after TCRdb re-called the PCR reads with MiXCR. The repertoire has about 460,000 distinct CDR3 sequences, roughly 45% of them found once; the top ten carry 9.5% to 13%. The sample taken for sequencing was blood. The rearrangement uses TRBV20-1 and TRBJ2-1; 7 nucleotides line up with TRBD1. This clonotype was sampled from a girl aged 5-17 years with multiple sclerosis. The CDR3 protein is CSAPGPRQGMGNEQFF. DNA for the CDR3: TGCAGTGCCCCAGGCCCGAGACAGGGTATGGGAAATGAGCAGTTCTTC.